The 12 T cell receptor beta chains listed next were all sequenced from one sample in a study of neoadjuvant nivolumab and ipilimumab in lung cancer. Produced via immunoSEQ multiplex PCR; TCRdb's table is partial and in-frame only. The data show approximately 8,400 clones, with about four fifths seen just once and more than 6.5% held by the top ten. Sequences were derived from adjacent normal lung tissue, sampled after neoadjuvant nivolumab, alone or with ipilimumab, at or shortly before surgery. The receptors shown here come from an adult with non-small cell lung cancer.

The chain links TRBV14 to TRBJ1-1, with D maybe TRBD1 (6 bases). The germline V and J ends were trimmed by 0 bases and 7 bases, with 12 bases remaining between them. This CDR3 contains 14 residues. Per the germline V gene, CDR1 is SGHDN and CDR2 is FVKESK. The CDR3 DNA is TGTGCCAGCAGCCAAGATTCCAGGGGAGTTGAAGCTTTCTTT. As protein: CASSQDSRGVEAFF.

This chain uses TRBV6-1 with TRBJ2-7, with D tentatively TRBD2 (5 bases). Germline CDR1 and CDR2: MNHNS and SASEGT. V lost 6 bases and J lost 4, with 13 bases in between. The CDR3 runs to 13 residues. CDR3 DNA sequence: TGTGCCAGCAGGCTGGACTCTACTTACGAGCAGTACTTC. Protein sequence: CASRLDSTYEQYF.

The V gene is TRBV19, the J gene TRBJ1-1; a weak D match, TRBD1 (6 bases). Germline CDR1 LNHDA, CDR2 SQIVND (reference sequence). Trimming removed 1 base from V and 0 bases from J, with 9 bases in between. The length of the CDR3 is 15 residues. The CDR3 protein is CASSIGQGLNTEAFF. CDR3 sequence (DNA): TGTGCCAGTAGTATAGGGCAGGGGCTGAACACTGAAGCTTTCTTT. Full variable domain (rest looked up from reference TRBV19 and TRBJ1-1): DGGITQSPKYLFRKEGQNVTLSCEQNLNHDAMYWYRQDPGQGLRLIYYSQIVNDFQKGDIAEGYSVSREKKESFPLTVTSAQKNPTAFYLCASSIGQGLNTEAFFGQGTRLTVV.

This clone was seen more than once but under ten times. This chain connects TRBV30 to TRBJ1-2, with 10 bases fitting TRBD1. Germline lookup yields CDR1 GTSNPN and CDR2 SVGIG (reference sequence). The V segment lost 6 bases and the J segment 8 bases; nucleotides outside the gene matches: 9. CDR3 length equals 13 residues. For the CDR3, the DNA is TGTGCCTGTATGACAGGGGGCAAGGAGGGCTACACCTTC. This codes for CACMTGGKEGYTF.

This chain links TRBV5-1 with TRBJ1-2; D unclear. CDR3 length equals 15 residues. Germline V CDR1 and CDR2: SGHRS, YFSETQ. V dropped 0 bases and J dropped 3 bases, with 12 bases sitting between them. The CDR3 DNA reads TGCGCCAGCAGCTTGGAAGGGTCGGTCGACTATGGCTACACCTTC. Translating it yields CASSLEGSVDYGYTF.

This clone was seen only once. The V gene is TRBV5-1, the J gene TRBJ1-6; 9 positions agree with TRBD1. The CDR3 consists of 15 residues. Germline V gene data show CDR1 as SGHRS and CDR2 as YFSETQ. The junction had 4 bases not matched to a gene; V was cut back by 4 bases and J by 5 bases. This CDR3 reads CASSGRTGDNSPLHF. In DNA form, the CDR3 reads TGCGCCAGCAGCGGACGGACAGGGGATAATTCACCCCTCCACTTT.

This chain connects TRBV5-1 to TRBJ2-1; 11 bases agree with TRBD2. Germline V gene data show CDR1 as SGHRS and CDR2 as YFSETQ. V trimming: 0 bases; J trimming: 9 bases; junction bases outside the gene matches: 5. The CDR3 runs to 15 residues. The CDR3 DNA follows: TGCGCCAGCAGCTTGGCCCTAGCGGGAGGTCTTGAGCAGTTCTTC. It encodes CASSLALAGGLEQFF.

This clone occurred once. The chain joins TRBV6-5 to TRBJ2-5; a weak D match, TRBD1 (6 bases). The CDR3 runs 14 residues. CDR1 is MNHEY and CDR2 is SVGAGI in the germline V gene. V lost 5 bases, J lost 2 bases, and 12 bases lay in between. CDR3 sequence reads: CASSTGTAQETQYF. In DNA, the CDR3 is TGTGCCAGCAGTACAGGGACGGCACAAGAGACCCAGTACTTC.

The genes are TRBV6-9 and TRBJ2-6; D ambiguous. The CDR3 has 18 residues. Germline CDR1 and CDR2: MNHGY and SVAAGI. The V and J ends lost 5 bases and 5 bases respectively, with 22 bases between them. CDR3 sequence reads: CASSISILRQSRANVLTF. Here the CDR3 DNA reads TGTGCCAGCAGTATAAGTATCTTACGACAAAGTCGGGCCAACGTCCTGACTTTC.

The chain links TRBV6-5 to TRBJ1-2; D is unclear. This CDR3 region has 15 residues. Trimming removed 0 bases from V and 2 bases from J, with 10 bases in between. Germline values: CDR1 MNHEY, CDR2 SVGAGI. CDR3 nucleotide sequence: TGTGCCAGCAGTTACTCGAGCGGGAGCAACTATGGCTACACCTTC. Translated: CASSYSSGSNYGYTF.

The chain couples TRBV6-1 to TRBJ2-1; 11 nucleotides align to TRBD1. V gave up 5 bases and J gave up 8 bases; unmatched junction bases: 5. CDR1 is MNHNS, CDR2 SASEGT, per germline. CDR3 length equals 14 residues. In DNA, the CDR3 is TGTGCCAGCAGTAGGACAGGGGGCCTGGATGAGCAGTTCTTC. As protein: CASSRTGGLDEQFF.

The V and J genes are TRBV5-1 and TRBJ1-1; weak D call: TRBD1 (6 bases). This CDR3 spans 16 amino acids. The germline gives CDR1 SGHRS, CDR2 YFSETQ. V lost 3 bases to trimming and J lost 2 bases, with 17 bases between them. CDR3 sequence: CASSSGGTGINTEAFF. Written as DNA, the CDR3 is TGCGCCAGCAGCTCTGGGGGAACAGGGATTAACACTGAAGCTTTCTTT.